Each of the 20 T cell receptor beta chains below was sequenced from the same sample in a study of blood T cell repertoires in COVID-19. The protocol was immunoSEQ multiplex PCR, while the TCRdb copy is restricted to in-frame clones and leaves out a portion. Among 140,000 to 150,000 clones listed, around 78% were seen once. The sequenced sample was peripheral blood. These receptors all come from a woman aged 55-70 years with acute or convalescent COVID-19.

The J gene is TRBJ2-7, the V gene TRBV28, with D possibly TRBD1 on 6 matching bases. The ends were cut back, 2 bases at V and 4 bases at J, with 15 bases in the middle. The CDR3 is 15 amino acids. Germline lookup yields CDR1 MDHEN and CDR2 SYDVKM. CDR3 region: CASSLTPRGRYEQYF. CDR3 DNA: TGTGCCAGCAGTTTAACCCCCAGGGGTCGGTACGAGCAGTACTTC.

This rearrangement joins TRBV5-1 to TRBJ1-5, with TRBD1 as a possible D gene (5 bases). The CDR3 has 15 amino acids. Germline values: CDR1 SGHRS, CDR2 YFSETQ. V was pared by 0 bases and J by 6 bases, with 13 bases between. CDR3 sequence reads: CASSLGAGFGQPQHF. The CDR3 DNA reads as TGCGCCAGCAGCTTGGGGGCAGGGTTCGGTCAGCCCCAGCATTTT.

The V and J genes are TRBV7-2 and TRBJ2-2; 10 nucleotides match TRBD2. V was pared by 0 bases and J by 6 bases, with 1 base of the junction left unmatched. Germline loops: CDR1 SGHTA, CDR2 FQGNSA. CDR3 size: 15 residues. The CDR3 region is CASSLALAGAGELFF. The CDR3 DNA sequence: TGTGCCAGCAGCTTAGCTCTAGCGGGAGCCGGGGAGCTGTTTTTT.

This chain uses TRBV6-5 with TRBJ1-5, with TRBD1 as a possible D gene (5 bases). The CDR3 sequence is 13 residues long. Between the trimmed V and J ends, which lost 2 bases and 4 bases, there was a span of 6 bases. CDR1 and CDR2 from the germline V gene are MNHEY and SVGAGI. CDR3 DNA sequence: TGTGCCAGCAGTTACAGGGGAAATCAGCCCCAGCATTTT. Translation gives CASSYRGNQPQHF.

This sequence joins TRBV2 and TRBJ2-1, with 11 positions matching TRBD2. J gave up 8 bases and V 6 bases, and 6 bases lay outside the gene matches. The CDR3 has 14 amino acids. The germline CDR1 and CDR2 sequences are SNHLY and FYNNEI. As DNA, the CDR3 is TGTGCCAGCAGAGGACTAGCGGGTGTCGATGAGCAGTTCTTC. Its protein is CASRGLAGVDEQFF.

This clone is a singleton in its sample. The chain recombines TRBV5-1 with TRBJ1-1; D is undetermined. The CDR3 length is 14 residues. V was shortened by 1 base and J by 1 base, with 8 bases between the two germline ends. Germline CDR1 reads SGHRS; CDR2 reads YFSETQ. CDR3 DNA: TGCGCCAGCAGCTTGCGCGGCAGGAACACTGAAGCTTTCTTT. Protein sequence: CASSLRGRNTEAFF.

This chain uses TRBV7-9 with TRBJ2-1; D uncertain. The germline gives CDR1 SEHNR, CDR2 FQNEAQ (reference sequence). The V end was cut by 4 bases, the J end by 6 bases, with 4 bases between. This CDR3 contains 11 residues. CDR3 sequence: CASSSLNEQFF. The DNA of the CDR3 is TGTGCCAGCAGCTCCCTCAATGAGCAGTTCTTC.

The rearrangement joins TRBV19 to TRBJ2-5, with TRBD2 matching 9 bases. Germline lookup yields CDR1 LNHDA and CDR2 SQIVND (reference sequence). The CDR3 totals 15 residues. The ends lost 3 bases at V and 4 bases at J; junction bases unmatched: 6. The CDR3 loop reads CASSILAGVRETQYF. CDR3 DNA: TGTGCCAGTAGTATTTTAGCGGGAGTACGAGAGACCCAGTACTTC.

Regarding this clone: An end of the junction differs from the germline gene, which may be a read error. V gene TRBV7-9 combines with J gene TRBJ2-2, with 13 bases aligning to TRBD2. Per the germline V gene, CDR1 is SEHNR and CDR2 is FQNEAQ (reference sequence). CDR3 length equals 17 residues. The CDR3 region has the DNA TGTGCCAGCAGCTTCCCGACTAGCGGGAGGAACGCCGGGGAGCTGTTTTTT. This gives the protein CASSFPTSGRNAGELFF.

This clone was observed a single time. Here the CDR3 DNA reads TGTGCCAGCAGCTTGGGGGGAGGGCCCGGTGAGCAGTTCTTC. It specifies CASSLGGGPGEQFF. This sequence joins TRBV5-4 and TRBJ2-1, with 7 bases aligning to TRBD2. The CDR3 loop spans 14 amino acids. The J segment lost 9 bases and the V segment lost 0 bases, leaving 6 bases of the junction unmatched. The germline V gene encodes CDR1 SGHNT and CDR2 YYREEE (reference sequence).

The gene calls are TRBV6-1 and TRBJ2-7, with D perhaps matching TRBD1 (6 bases). The germline gives CDR1 MNHNS, CDR2 SASEGT. The CDR3 loop spans 13 amino acids. V shed 2 bases and J shed 6 bases, with 11 bases lying between them. The CDR3 region is CASSEMGAGEQYF. CDR3 coding DNA: TGTGCCAGCAGTGAAATGGGGGCGGGCGAGCAGTACTTC.

This chain links TRBV13 with TRBJ1-1, with D tentatively TRBD1 (5 bases). Trimming left V 10 bases short and J 3 bases short, with 12 bases between. Germline CDR1 reads PRHDT; CDR2 reads FYEKMQ (reference sequence). CDR3 size: 12 residues. This CDR3 reads CATNRGYTEAFF. As DNA, the CDR3 is TGTGCCACCAACCGGGGGTACACTGAAGCTTTCTTT.

The V gene is TRBV3-1 (or the pseudogene TRBV3-2), the J gene TRBJ2-1; 9 bases are a match to TRBD1. Germline V CDR1 and CDR2: LGHDT, YNNKEL (reference sequence). The CDR3 spans 15 residues. The junction had 6 bases not matched to a gene; V was cut back by 4 bases and J by 5 bases. The CDR3: CASSPPGQGNNEQFF. DNA for the CDR3: TGTGCCAGCAGCCCCCCGGGACAGGGAAACAATGAGCAGTTCTTC.

This clone was counted only a few times. This chain connects TRBV4-1 to TRBJ2-1, with D hard to call. This CDR3 has 15 amino acids. V shed 1 base and J shed 3 bases, with 10 bases lying between them. Germline CDR1 and CDR2: MGHRA and YSYEKL. The CDR3 loop is CASSQVYPGYNEQFF. CDR3 DNA: TGCGCCAGCAGCCAAGTATACCCCGGCTACAATGAGCAGTTCTTC.

The chain is built from TRBV5-1 and TRBJ2-1, with unresolved D. CDR3 length equals 17 residues. V was cut by 5 bases and J by 0 bases, with 18 bases left in between. Per the germline V gene, CDR1 is SGHRS and CDR2 is YFSETQ. CDR3 loop: CASSPLRPLSSYNEQFF. The CDR3 nucleotides are TGCGCCAGCAGTCCATTACGTCCCCTCAGCTCCTACAATGAGCAGTTCTTC.

This chain's CDR3 is CASSEGRDRLYF. CDR3 DNA: TGTGCCAGCAGTGAGGGCAGGGACAGGTTGTACTTC. This chain joins TRBV6-1 and TRBJ2-5; TRBD1 agrees at 8 bases. Per germline, CDR1 MNHNS and CDR2 SASEGT. Unmatched junction bases numbered 7, after V lost 3 bases and J lost 13 bases. The CDR3 length is 12 residues.

As concerns this clone: The same CDR3 arises from other DNA sequences in this sample as well. This chain connects TRBV30 to TRBJ1-5; D is unclear. CDR3 length: 13 residues. In germline, CDR1 is GTSNPN, CDR2 SVGIG (reference sequence). Deletions cut 0 bases from V and 4 bases from J, with 7 bases between. CDR3 DNA: TGTGCCTGGAGTGTGGGAGAAAATCAGCCCCAGCATTTT. Its translation is CAWSVGENQPQHF.

This clone came up a few times. V is TRBV6-5 and J is TRBJ1-2; perhaps TRBD1 as D (6 bases). V lost 6 bases to trimming and J lost 7 bases, with 18 bases between them. This CDR3 is 14 amino acids long. CDR1 is MNHEY and CDR2 is SVGAGI in the germline V gene. CDR3 bases: TGTGCCAGCAGCGGAAAACAGGGAATCGGTGGCTACACCTTC. Translation gives CASSGKQGIGGYTF.

The genes are TRBV5-6 and TRBJ2-3; possibly TRBD1 for D (5 bases). There are 13 residues in the CDR3. Per germline, CDR1 SGHDT and CDR2 YYEEEE. Trimming took 6 bases from V and 5 from J, leaving 13 bases between them. CDR3 sequence: CASISAGQDTQYF. Here the CDR3 DNA reads TGTGCCAGCATCTCGGCAGGGCAAGATACGCAGTATTTT.

With respect to this clone: This same CDR3 is encoded by further DNA sequences in the sample. This chain connects TRBV30 to TRBJ1-5, with unresolved D. In germline, CDR1 is GTSNPN, CDR2 SVGIG (reference sequence). CDR3 size: 14 residues. Trimming removed 0 bases at V and 2 bases at J, with 8 bases between. CDR3 nucleotides: TGTGCCTGGAGTGTAGGAGGAGGCAATCAGCCCCAGCATTTT. It encodes CAWSVGGGNQPQHF.